The clone carrying this T cell receptor beta chain was picked up many times. CDR1 SGHRS and CDR2 YFSETQ come from the germline V gene. Trimming stripped 4 bases from V and 0 bases from J, with 14 bases between. CDR3 length equals 16 residues. These data are taken from a study of neurological immune-mediated disorders. Unsorted libraries came from 2 million PBMCs stored at -80 °C. In TCRdb, the 5' RACE reads were re-called with MiXCR into one record per CDR3 protein. In the table there are 45,000 or so distinct CDR3 sequences, roughly 3% of which are singletons. The sample comprised PBMCs. The clonotype was recovered from a woman aged 45 to 65 with multiple sclerosis. This chain connects TRBV5-1 to TRBJ2-1; no firm D call. The CDR3 DNA is TGCGCCAGCAGCCGAGGTGACCGAGGCTCCTACAATGAGCAGTTCTTC. Its translation: CASSRGDRGSYNEQFF.